The subject of this entry is one T cell receptor (beta chain). Its specificity is unknown. This sample stems from a study of T cells in women clearing cervical HPV infection. Clones were sequenced by immunoSEQ multiplex PCR, and TCRdb holds only the in-frame ones, with some missing. In total, the table holds some 43,000 clones. Whole-study findings and limits: Richness differences could reflect unmeasured T-cell content per sample.

The sequence derives from a woman between 18 and 69 years old with a cervical HPV16 infection that either progressed to CIN3+ or cleared (not recorded which). Sequences were obtained from blood buffy coat.

Partial CDR3 DNA: TGTGCCAGCAGCCTCAATGCCGGGGGGTGGGAGACC. Protein: CASSLNAGGWET. From start to end, the CDR3 is CASSLNAGGWETQYF. The gene calls are TRBV7-3 and TRBJ2-5; 7 positions agree with TRBD2. The read terminates 3 residues before the CDR3 end, so the remaining end is supplied by the germline J gene. Germline V lookup: CDR1 SGHTA, CDR2 FQGTGA. This CDR3 spans 15 amino acids. After removal of 5 bases from V and 5 bases from J, the junction contained 11 bases not matched to a gene.